This T cell receptor beta chain was retrieved from a study of T-cell memory formation after mild COVID-19. Trimming pared 6 bases from V and 7 bases from J, leaving 22 bases between. CDR1 is SNHLY and CDR2 is FYNNEI in the germline V gene. There are 16 residues in the CDR3. TCRdb called the 5' RACE reads again in MiXCR, with one record for every CDR3 protein. The profile shows about 430,000 distinct CDR3 sequences, approximately 24% of them singletons. The chain uses TRBV2 and TRBJ1-5; TRBD1 might be the D (6 bases). The TCR was taken from an adult woman who had mild COVID-19 (a few samples of this study predate the infection). Cell type and time point are not known. The sequenced material came from PBMCs or a T cell subset sorted from them (not recorded which). CDR3 loop: CASSAGHRVFRQPQHF. Written as DNA, the CDR3 is TGTGCCAGCAGCGCCGGCCACAGGGTATTTAGACAGCCCCAGCATTTT. The full variable domain, its missing parts supplied by reference TRBV2 and TRBJ1-5, is EPEVTQTPSHQVTQMGQEVILRCVPISNHLYFYWYRQILGQKVEFLVSFYNNEISEKSEIFDDQFSVERPDGSNFTLKIRSTKLEDSAMYFCASSAGHRVFRQPQHFGDGTRLSIL.